This T cell receptor (beta chain) stems from a study of early T cells in non-severe SARS-CoV-2 infection. Via MiXCR, TCRdb re-called the 5' RACE reads, giving one row per CDR3 protein. Here the sample spans tens of thousands of distinct CDR3 sequences, approximately 13% being singletons. Per germline, CDR1 SGHTA and CDR2 FQGNSA. V dropped 5 bases and J dropped 4 bases, with 8 bases sitting between them. There are 12 residues in the CDR3. There are a few counts of this clonotype. This clonotype was obtained from an adult who was a healthcare worker with PCR-confirmed SARS-CoV-2 infection or an uninfected control (not recorded which). Sequencing input: whole blood. The V gene is TRBV7-2, the J gene TRBJ1-2; D unresolved. The CDR3 loop is CASSIQIYGYTF. The CDR3 DNA sequence: TGTGCCAGCAGCATACAGATCTATGGCTACACCTTC.